This T cell receptor beta chain appears in the sequencing data of a study of shared clonotypes between healthy human individuals. The V gene end was trimmed by 3 bases and the J gene end by 4 bases; junction bases not matched to a gene: 9. This CDR3 has 16 amino acids. Germline CDR1 is SGHKS and CDR2 is YYEKEE (reference sequence). Some clones are missing from TCRdb's copy, which holds only in-frame ones; the method was immunoSEQ multiplex PCR. The sample lists roughly 2.2 million clones, just under 95% occurring once. The rearrangement uses TRBV5-5 and TRBJ2-7; 11 bases are shared with TRBD1. The sequencing sample was made of naive CD4+ T cells from PBMCs. Regarding subset: CD45RA+ positively selected. This receptor was taken from a man between 18 and 29 years old in good health. Some clones in this sample may be carry-over from other donors' samples. The CDR3 DNA reads as TGTGCCAGCAGCTCCTCACCGGGACAGGGGGTTTACGAGCAGTACTTC. It encodes CASSSSPGQGVYEQYF.